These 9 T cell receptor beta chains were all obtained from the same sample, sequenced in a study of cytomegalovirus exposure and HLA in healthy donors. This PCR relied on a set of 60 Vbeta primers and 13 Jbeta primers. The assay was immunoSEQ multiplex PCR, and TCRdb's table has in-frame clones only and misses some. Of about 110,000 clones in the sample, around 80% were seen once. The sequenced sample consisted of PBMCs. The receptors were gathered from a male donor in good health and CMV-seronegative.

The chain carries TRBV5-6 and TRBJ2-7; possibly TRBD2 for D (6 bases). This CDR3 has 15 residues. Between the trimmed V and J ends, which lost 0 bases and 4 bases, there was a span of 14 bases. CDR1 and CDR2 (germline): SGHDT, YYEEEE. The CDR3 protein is CASSLGPSEGYEQYF. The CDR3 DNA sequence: TGTGCCAGCAGCTTGGGGCCTAGCGAAGGGTACGAGCAGTACTTC. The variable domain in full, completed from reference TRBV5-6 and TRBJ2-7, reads DAGVTQSPTHLIKTRGQQVTLRCSPKSGHDTVSWYQQALGQGPQFIFQYYEEEERQRGNFPDRFSGHQFPNYSSELNVNALLLGDSALYLCASSLGPSEGYEQYFGPGTRLTVT.

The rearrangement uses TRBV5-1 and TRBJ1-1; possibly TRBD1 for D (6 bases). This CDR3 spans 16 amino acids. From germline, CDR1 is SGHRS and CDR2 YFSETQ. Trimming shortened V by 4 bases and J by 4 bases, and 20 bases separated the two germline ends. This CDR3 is CASSEIHRAVGTEAFF. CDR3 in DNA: TGCGCCAGCAGCGAAATACACAGGGCGGTGGGCACTGAAGCTTTCTTT.

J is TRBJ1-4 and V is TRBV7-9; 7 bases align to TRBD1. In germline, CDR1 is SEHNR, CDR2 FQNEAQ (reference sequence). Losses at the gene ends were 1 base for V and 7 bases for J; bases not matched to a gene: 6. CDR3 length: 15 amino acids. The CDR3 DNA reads TGTGCCAGCAGCTTAGTAGGGACAGAGGGTGAAAAACTGTTTTTT. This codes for CASSLVGTEGEKLFF.

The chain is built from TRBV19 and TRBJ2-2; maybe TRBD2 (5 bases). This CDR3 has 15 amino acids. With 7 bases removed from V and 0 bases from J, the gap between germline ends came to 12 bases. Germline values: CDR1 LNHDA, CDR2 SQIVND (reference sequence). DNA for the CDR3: TGTGCCAGTATTCGGACTTCCTCGAACACCGGGGAGCTGTTTTTT. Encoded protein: CASIRTSSNTGELFF.

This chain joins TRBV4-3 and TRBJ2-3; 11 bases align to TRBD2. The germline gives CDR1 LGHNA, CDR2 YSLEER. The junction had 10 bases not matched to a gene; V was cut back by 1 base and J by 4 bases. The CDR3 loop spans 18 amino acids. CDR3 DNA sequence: TGCGCCAGCAGCCAAGCATCGCCAGTAGCGGGAGGGCCAGATACGCAGTATTTT. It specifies CASSQASPVAGGPDTQYF.

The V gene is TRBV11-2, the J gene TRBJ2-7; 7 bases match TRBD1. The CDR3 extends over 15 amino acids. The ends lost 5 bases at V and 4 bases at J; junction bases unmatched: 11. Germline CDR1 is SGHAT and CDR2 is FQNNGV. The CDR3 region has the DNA TGTGCCAGCAGCCCCCTGCTGGGGGACAGTTACGAGCAGTACTTC. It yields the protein CASSPLLGDSYEQYF.

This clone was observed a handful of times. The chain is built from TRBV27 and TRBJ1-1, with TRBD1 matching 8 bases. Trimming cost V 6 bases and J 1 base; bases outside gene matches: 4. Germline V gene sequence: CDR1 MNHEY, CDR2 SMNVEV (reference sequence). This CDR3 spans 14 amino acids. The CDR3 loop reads CASRSTGGNTEAFF. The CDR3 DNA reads TGTGCCAGCAGGTCAACAGGGGGGAACACTGAAGCTTTCTTT.

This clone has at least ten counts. The CDR3 loop is CAWAAGYPAPNTEAFF. In DNA form, the CDR3 reads TGTGCCTGGGCGGCGGGCTATCCTGCACCGAACACTGAAGCTTTCTTT. The chain joins TRBV30 to TRBJ1-1; D is ambiguous. Per the germline V gene, CDR1 is GTSNPN and CDR2 is SVGIG (reference sequence). The V end was cut by 5 bases, the J end by 1 base, with 20 bases between. The CDR3 has 16 residues.

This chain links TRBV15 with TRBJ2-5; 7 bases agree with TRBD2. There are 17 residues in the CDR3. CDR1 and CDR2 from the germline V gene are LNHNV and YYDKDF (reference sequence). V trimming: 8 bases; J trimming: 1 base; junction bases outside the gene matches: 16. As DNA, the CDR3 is TGTGCCACCGTACGGGCCTCTTGGGGCGGGAGCCAAGAGACCCAGTACTTC. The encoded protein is CATVRASWGGSQETQYF.